The source of this TCR beta chain is a study of blood T cell repertoires in COVID-19. This CDR3 region has 16 residues. Germline CDR1 reads MDHEN; CDR2 reads SYDVKM. V shed 5 bases and J 3 bases; nucleotides not matched to a gene: 11. Measured with immunoSEQ multiplex PCR; TCRdb has only the in-frame clones, and not every one. The table shows about 110,000 clones, with 75% to 95% occurring only once. This TCR came from a woman younger than 45 with acute or convalescent COVID-19. Source material: peripheral blood. V usage is TRBV28 and J usage is TRBJ2-5; 8 bases align to TRBD1. In DNA form, the CDR3 reads TGTGCCAGCAGTGCCCCTAGACAGGGGCAGAAAGAGACCCAGTACTTC. It translates to CASSAPRQGQKETQYF.